There are a few counts of the clone carrying this T cell receptor (beta chain). The CDR3 consists of 14 residues. Germline values: CDR1 SGDLS, CDR2 YYNGEE. V lost 0 bases, J lost 0 bases, and 6 bases lay in between. The data were obtained in a study of blood T cell repertoires in COVID-19. At the level of the study: Samples representing acute and convalescent COVID-19 were sourced from the United States, Italy and Spain. Sample material is recorded as cDNA or gDNA derived from T cells, B-cell-depleted T cells, or PBMCs.

Authors' methods: Estimates of nucleated cell counts were drawn from the amplification of reference gene primers. TCRdb keeps only in-frame clones here, not all; method: immunoSEQ multiplex PCR. The DNA was the basis for D and trimming; V, J and clone size are from that table. Of around 94,000 clones listed, 80% are singletons. The source material was peripheral blood. V usage is TRBV9 and J usage is TRBJ1-2; the D is unclear. The origin of this receptor is a human donor in a cohort sampled during active COVID-19. The CDR3 region has the DNA TGTGCCAGCAGCGTAGACCGAGCTAACTATGGCTACACCTTC. Protein sequence: CASSVDRANYGYTF.